This TCR beta chain was sequenced for a study of T cell repertoires in cytomegalovirus infection. Study background: Both a matching HLA type and CMV infection were indicated by public TCR beta signatures.

Findings of the study overall: Carriers of CMV and the relevant HLA type were discriminated by public TCR beta frequency.

MiXCR, applied by TCRdb to the reads, yields one record per CDR3 protein. Of 740,000 or so distinct CDR3 sequences listed, 35% were seen once; the top ten hold around 2.8%. The CDR3 extends over 16 amino acids. Germline V gives CDR1 MNHNS, CDR2 SASEGT. Points on this clonotype: As yet, its antigen is unknown. A junction end diverges from the germline sequence, so it may reflect a read error.

The clonotype was recovered from a human donor in good health (CMV status not recorded). Some clones in this sample may be carry-over from other donors' samples. The V call is TRBV6-1, the J call TRBJ2-1; 10 nucleotides match TRBD1. The sample consisted of PBMCs. The CDR3 here is CASSSLGTGAYKEQFF. CDR3 sequence (DNA): TGTGCCAGCAGCTCTCTAGGGACAGGGGCCTACAAGGAGCAGTTCTTC.